The present entry profiles one TCR beta chain with its context. This sample was included in a study of blood T cell repertoires in COVID-19. V gave up 4 bases and J gave up 3 bases, with 7 bases separating them. This CDR3 comprises 14 residues. CDR1 MGHRA and CDR2 YSYEKL come from the germline V gene. The repertoire was sequenced with immunoSEQ multiplex PCR; TCRdb's copy has only in-frame clones and lacks some. This table has tens of thousands of clones, 75% to 90% appearing once. The sample comprised peripheral blood. The chain is built from TRBV4-1 and TRBJ2-6; D not resolved. This receptor was identified in a man aged 50-59 years with active COVID-19. The CDR3 loop is CASSPRLGANVLTF. CDR3 coding DNA: TGCGCCAGCAGCCCAAGACTTGGGGCCAACGTCCTGACTTTC.